The rows below give T cell receptor beta chains drawn from one sample of a study of Ad26.COV2.S vaccination and SARS-CoV-2 variants. The protocol was immunoSEQ multiplex PCR, while the TCRdb copy is restricted to in-frame clones and leaves out a portion. The sample comprises hundreds of thousands of clones, around 90% of which are singletons, and 12% rests with the top ten. The sequencing here drew on peripheral blood, taken in a trial of Ad26.COV2.S vaccine versus placebo. Every receptor here comes from a person aged 18-65 years who received the Ad26.COV2.S COVID-19 vaccine or a placebo. CDR3s include the opening cysteine and the closing phenylalanine or tryptophan. D genes are given only for firm matches. Where a row states a size, it is once, few, many or the class of an expanded clone; other rows omit it.

clone_size j_call d_call v_call cdr3_aa cdr3_nt
few TRBJ2-7 - TRBV27 CASSYRSSYEQYF TGTGCCAGCAGTTACAGGAGCTCCTACGAGCAGTACTTC
- TRBJ2-7 TRBD1 TRBV7-2 CASSLHGTGGEQYF TGTGCCAGCAGCTTACACGGGACAGGGGGCGAGCAGTACTTC
- TRBJ2-1 - TRBV9 CASSPGSGESYNEQFF TGTGCCAGCAGCCCTGGGTCGGGAGAATCCTACAATGAGCAGTTCTTC
- TRBJ2-5 - TRBV18 CASSPNFQETQYF TGTGCCAGCTCACCGAACTTCCAAGAGACCCAGTACTTC
- TRBJ2-1 TRBD1 TRBV25-1 CASSELGDRGGNEQFF TGTGCCAGCAGTGAATTGGGGGACAGGGGTGGCAATGAGCAGTTCTTC
- TRBJ2-5 TRBD2 TRBV2 CASSEGGVGETQYF TGTGCCAGCAGTGAGGGAGGGGTGGGAGAGACCCAGTACTTC
- TRBJ1-2 - TRBV19 CASSTGYGYTF TGTGCCAGTAGTACCGGTTATGGCTACACCTTC
- TRBJ1-1 - TRBV27 CASSTTANTEAFF TGTGCCAGCAGTACAACCGCCAACACTGAAGCTTTCTTT
- TRBJ1-2 - TRBV24-1 CATSDPGQLYGYTF TGTGCCACCAGTGATCCCGGACAGCTCTATGGCTACACCTTC
once TRBJ2-4 - TRBV5-1 CASSTKPRDIQYF TGCGCCAGCAGTACGAAGCCCCGGGACATTCAGTACTTC
- TRBJ1-5 - TRBV5-1 CASSSAPDSNQPQHF TGCGCCAGCAGCTCGGCGCCTGATAGCAATCAGCCCCAGCATTTT
- TRBJ2-1 - TRBV5-4 CASSPLEGYNEQFF TGTGCCAGCAGCCCCCTCGAGGGATACAATGAGCAGTTCTTC
once TRBJ2-7 TRBD1 TRBV6-2/TRBV6-3 CASSRIPLRDRVTNEQYF TGTGCCAGCAGTCGCATCCCGTTACGGGACAGGGTAACAAACGAGCAGTACTTC
once TRBJ2-7 - TRBV29-1 CSVLLQNSYEQYF TGCAGCGTCCTACTCCAGAATTCCTACGAGCAGTACTTC
- TRBJ2-1 - TRBV28 CASSLGVTEQFF TGTGCCAGCAGCCTCGGGGTCACAGAGCAGTTCTTC
- TRBJ1-6 - TRBV16 CASSSQGTNSPLHF TGTGCCAGCAGCTCACAGGGAACAAATTCACCCCTCCACTTT
- TRBJ1-2 - TRBV12-3/TRBV12-4 CASSLANYGYTF TGTGCCAGCAGTTTAGCTAACTATGGCTACACCTTC
- TRBJ1-5 TRBD1 TRBV6-2/TRBV6-3 CASSNPGQSNQPQHF TGTGCCAGCAGTAACCCGGGACAGAGCAATCAGCCCCAGCATTTT
- TRBJ1-1 - TRBV6-5 CASSYRRQDEAFF TGTGCCAGCAGTTACAGGAGACAGGACGAAGCTTTCTTT
- TRBJ2-2 - TRBV3-1/TRBV3-2 CASTLETGELFF TGTGCCAGCACCCTGGAAACCGGGGAGCTGTTTTTT
once TRBJ2-7 TRBD2 TRBV11-3 CASSLASGSSYEQYF TGTGCCAGCAGCTTAGCTAGCGGGAGCTCCTACGAGCAGTACTTC
- TRBJ1-1 - TRBV27 CASSLSGQGLQANTEAFF TGTGCCAGCAGTTTATCGGGGCAGGGGCTCCAGGCGAACACTGAAGCTTTCTTT
- TRBJ2-5 TRBD2 TRBV9 CASSLRLAGGGETQYF TGTGCCAGCAGCCTCCGACTAGCGGGAGGGGGAGAGACCCAGTACTTC
- TRBJ2-1 TRBD2 TRBV7-9 CASRESGIRRDEQFF TGTGCCAGCAGGGAGAGCGGGATAAGACGCGATGAGCAGTTCTTC
once TRBJ2-7 - TRBV12-3/TRBV12-4 CASRPTSRGEQYF TGTGCCAGCAGGCCAACCTCTAGGGGCGAGCAGTACTTC
- TRBJ2-3 TRBD1 TRBV11-3 CASSKRQGTGADTQYF TGTGCCAGCAGCAAACGACAGGGGACAGGGGCAGATACGCAGTATTTT
- TRBJ1-1 - TRBV12-3/TRBV12-4 CASRFFTEAFF TGTGCCAGCCGATTTTTCACTGAAGCTTTCTTT
once TRBJ1-2 - TRBV4-3 CASSQEPGFSYGYTF TGCGCCAGCAGCCAAGAACCAGGGTTTAGCTATGGCTACACCTTC
few TRBJ2-1 TRBD2 TRBV6-2/TRBV6-3 CASSPLAGGFEQFF TGTGCCAGCAGCCCTTTAGCGGGAGGGTTTGAGCAGTTCTTC
- TRBJ2-2 TRBD1 TRBV5-1 CASSLLQGDGTGELFF TGCGCCAGCAGCTTACTCCAGGGGGATGGTACCGGGGAGCTGTTTTTT
- TRBJ2-1 TRBD2 TRBV9 CASSVEGTSLGEQFF TGTGCCAGCAGCGTAGAAGGGACTAGCTTGGGTGAGCAGTTCTTC
- TRBJ1-1 TRBD1 TRBV5-1 CASSLGTGENTEAFF TGCGCCAGCAGCTTGGGGACAGGAGAGAACACTGAAGCTTTCTTT
- TRBJ1-4 - TRBV2 CASSERRGELFF TGTGCCAGCAGTGAACGTAGGGGGGAACTGTTTTTT
few TRBJ1-2 - TRBV3-1/TRBV3-2 CASSQGGNGYTF TGTGCCAGCAGTCAAGGAGGGAATGGCTACACCTTC
- TRBJ2-1 TRBD2 TRBV14 CASRTSGSKVQFF TGTGCCAGCAGGACTAGCGGGAGTAAAGTGCAGTTCTTC
- TRBJ1-1 - TRBV7-9 CASSPRDTSFGTEAFF TGTGCCAGCAGCCCAAGGGACACCTCTTTTGGCACTGAAGCTTTCTTT
- TRBJ2-3 TRBD2 TRBV11-2 CASSPGTSEKDTQYF TGTGCCAGCAGCCCGGGGACTAGCGAAAAGGATACGCAGTATTTT
- TRBJ2-7 - TRBV5-1 CASSLRTGTYEQYF TGCGCCAGCAGCTTAAGGACGGGCACCTACGAGCAGTACTTC
- TRBJ2-5 - TRBV5-4 CASSLGGDWQTQYF TGTGCCAGCAGCTTGGGTGGGGATTGGCAGACCCAGTACTTC
once TRBJ1-6 - TRBV27 CASSLWQSGPNSPLHF TGTGCCAGCAGTTTATGGCAATCGGGGCCCAATTCACCCCTCCACTTT
- TRBJ2-3 - TRBV5-1 CASSLEGRTSTDTQYF TGCGCCAGCAGCTTGGAAGGCCGAACTAGCACAGATACGCAGTATTTT
- TRBJ2-1 - TRBV5-1 CASSLAPATSEQFF TGCGCCAGCAGCTTGGCTCCAGCGACGAGTGAGCAGTTCTTC
once TRBJ1-2 - TRBV4-3 CASSTGQTNYGYTF TGCGCCAGCAGCACCGGGCAAACTAACTATGGCTACACCTTC
- TRBJ1-1 - TRBV2 CASSDETTEAFF TGTGCCAGCAGTGACGAGACCACTGAAGCTTTCTTT
- TRBJ1-2 - TRBV9 CASSVGGDYGYTF TGTGCCAGCAGCGTCGGGGGGGACTATGGCTACACCTTC
- TRBJ1-1 TRBD1 TRBV27 CASSSPRQGATEAFF TGTGCCAGCAGTTCCCCCCGACAGGGGGCGACTGAAGCTTTCTTT
- TRBJ2-1 - TRBV29-1 CSVGRRREQFF TGCAGCGTTGGGCGGAGGCGTGAGCAGTTCTTC
- TRBJ2-7 - TRBV7-2 CASSYLRNYEQYF TGTGCCAGCAGCTACCTGAGAAACTACGAGCAGTACTTC
- TRBJ2-7 - TRBV15 CATSRDQGDSAVGGRYEQYF TGTGCCACCAGCAGAGATCAGGGGGACTCCGCTGTTGGCGGGAGATACGAGCAGTACTTC
- TRBJ2-1 - TRBV11-3 CASSGASRGEQFF TGTGCCAGCAGCGGGGCTAGTAGGGGTGAGCAGTTCTTC